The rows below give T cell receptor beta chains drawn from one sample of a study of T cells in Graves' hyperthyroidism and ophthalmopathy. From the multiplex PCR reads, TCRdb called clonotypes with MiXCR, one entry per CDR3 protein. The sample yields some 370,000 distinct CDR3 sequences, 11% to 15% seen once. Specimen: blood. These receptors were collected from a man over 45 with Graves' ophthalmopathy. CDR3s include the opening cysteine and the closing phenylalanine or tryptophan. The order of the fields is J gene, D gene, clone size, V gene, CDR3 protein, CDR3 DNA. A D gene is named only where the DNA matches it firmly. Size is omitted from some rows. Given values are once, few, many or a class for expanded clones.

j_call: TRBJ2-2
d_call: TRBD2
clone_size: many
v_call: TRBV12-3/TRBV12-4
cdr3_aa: CASSLGGLAGRAGELFF
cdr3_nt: TGTGCCAGCAGTTTAGGGGGACTAGCGGGGAGGGCCGGGGAGCTGTTTTTT

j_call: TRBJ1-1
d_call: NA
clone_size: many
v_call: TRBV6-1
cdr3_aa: CASSEVGRKAEAFF
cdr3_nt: TGTGCCAGCAGTGAAGTGGGGAGGAAGGCTGAAGCTTTCTTT

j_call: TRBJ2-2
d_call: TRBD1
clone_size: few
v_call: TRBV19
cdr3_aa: CASANPSGTGNTGELFF
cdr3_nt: TGTGCCAGTGCCAATCCCTCGGGGACAGGGAACACCGGGGAGCTGTTTTTT

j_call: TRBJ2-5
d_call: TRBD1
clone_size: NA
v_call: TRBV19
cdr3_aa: CASSDRDRGLWAQYF
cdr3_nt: TGTGCCAGTAGTGACCGGGACAGGGGACTATGGGCCCAGTACTTC

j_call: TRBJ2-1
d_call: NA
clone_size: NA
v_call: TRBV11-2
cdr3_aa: CASSSGEQFF
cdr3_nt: TGTGCCAGCAGCTCCGGGGAGCAGTTCTTC

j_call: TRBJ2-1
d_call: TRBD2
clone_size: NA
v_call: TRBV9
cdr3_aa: CASSVIAGGEQFF
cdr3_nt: TGTGCCAGCAGCGTCATAGCGGGAGGGGAGCAGTTCTTC

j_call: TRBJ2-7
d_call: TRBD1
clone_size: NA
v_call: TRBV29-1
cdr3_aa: CSGRQGPYEQYF
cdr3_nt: TGCAGCGGAAGACAGGGACCCTACGAGCAGTACTTC

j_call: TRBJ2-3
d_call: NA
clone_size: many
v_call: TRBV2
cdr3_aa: CASTWTVRLQSSTDTQYF
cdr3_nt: TGTGCCAGCACCTGGACAGTGAGGCTCCAATCGAGCACAGATACGCAGTATTTT

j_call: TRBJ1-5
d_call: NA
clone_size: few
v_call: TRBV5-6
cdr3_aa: CASTEGEGSNQPQHF
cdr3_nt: TGTGCCAGCACCGAGGGGGAGGGGTCGAATCAGCCCCAGCATTTT

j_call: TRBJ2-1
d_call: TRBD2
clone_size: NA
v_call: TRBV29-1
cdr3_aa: CSGSSGSYNEQFF
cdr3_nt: TGCAGCGGAAGTAGCGGGTCTTACAATGAGCAGTTCTTC

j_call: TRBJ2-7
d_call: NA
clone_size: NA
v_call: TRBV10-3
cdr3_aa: CAISQYNEQYF
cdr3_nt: TGTGCCATCAGTCAATACAATGAGCAGTACTTC

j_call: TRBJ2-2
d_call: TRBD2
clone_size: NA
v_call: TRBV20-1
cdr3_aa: CSASGTSATGELFF
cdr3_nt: TGCAGTGCTAGTGGGACTAGCGCCACCGGGGAGCTGTTTTTT

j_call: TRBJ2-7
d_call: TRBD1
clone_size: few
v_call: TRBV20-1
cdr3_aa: CSARQGAIYEQYF
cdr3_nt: TGCAGTGCTAGACAGGGGGCGATTTACGAGCAGTACTTC

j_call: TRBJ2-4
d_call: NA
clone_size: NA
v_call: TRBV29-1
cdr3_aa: CSVGAERAKNIQYF
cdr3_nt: TGCAGCGTTGGCGCGGAGAGAGCCAAAAACATTCAGTACTTC

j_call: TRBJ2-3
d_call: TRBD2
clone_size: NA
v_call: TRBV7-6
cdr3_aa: CASSLGASGRSPYF
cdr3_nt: TGTGCCAGCAGCTTAGGAGCCAGCGGGAGGTCTCCGTATTTT

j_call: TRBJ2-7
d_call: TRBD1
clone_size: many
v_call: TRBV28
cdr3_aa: CASSHNPSGQGAYEQYF
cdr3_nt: TGTGCCAGCAGCCATAACCCCTCGGGACAGGGGGCCTACGAGCAGTACTTC

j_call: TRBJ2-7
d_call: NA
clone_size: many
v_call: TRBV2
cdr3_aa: CASSEDRAYEQYF
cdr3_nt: TGTGCCAGCAGCGAGGACAGAGCTTACGAGCAGTACTTC

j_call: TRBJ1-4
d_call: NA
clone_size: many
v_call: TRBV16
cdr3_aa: CASSQRIATGEKLFF
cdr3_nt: TGTGCCAGCAGCCAACGAATAGCAACTGGTGAAAAACTGTTTTTT

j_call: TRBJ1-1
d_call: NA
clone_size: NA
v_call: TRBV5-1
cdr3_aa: CASSLMTASLLPTEAFF
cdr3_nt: TGCGCCAGCAGCTTGATGACAGCTTCCCTCCTACCCACTGAAGCTTTCTTT

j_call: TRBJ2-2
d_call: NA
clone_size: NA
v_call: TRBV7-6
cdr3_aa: CASSPQINTGELFF
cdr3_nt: TGTGCCAGCAGCCCACAGATAAACACCGGGGAGCTGTTTTTT

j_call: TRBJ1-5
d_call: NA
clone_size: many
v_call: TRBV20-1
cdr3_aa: CSVSTVDVNQPQHF
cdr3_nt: TGCAGTGTATCGACCGTCGACGTGAATCAGCCCCAGCATTTT

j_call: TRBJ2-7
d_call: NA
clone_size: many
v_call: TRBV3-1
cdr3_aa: CASSPRGATYEQYF
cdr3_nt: TGTGCCAGCAGCCCAAGGGGGGCTACCTACGAGCAGTACTTC

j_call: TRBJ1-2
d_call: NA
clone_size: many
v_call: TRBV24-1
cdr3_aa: CATSKDGHGYTF
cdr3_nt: TGTGCCACCAGTAAGGACGGTCATGGCTACACCTTC

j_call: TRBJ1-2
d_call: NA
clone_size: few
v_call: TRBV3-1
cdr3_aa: CASRRSGASLGYGYTF
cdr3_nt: TGTGCCAGCAGGCGATCGGGGGCCTCGCTAGGCTATGGCTACACCTTC

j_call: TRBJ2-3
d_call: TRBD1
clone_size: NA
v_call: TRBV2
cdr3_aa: CASRGQADTQYF
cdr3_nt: TGTGCCAGCAGGGGACAGGCAGATACGCAGTATTTT

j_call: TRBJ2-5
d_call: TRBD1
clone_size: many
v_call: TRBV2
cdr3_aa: CASRGDSRETQYF
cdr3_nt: TGTGCCAGCAGAGGGGACAGCAGGGAGACCCAGTACTTC

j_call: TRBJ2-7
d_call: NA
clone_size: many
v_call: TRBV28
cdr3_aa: CASSSFGFREQYF
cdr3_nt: TGTGCCAGCAGTTCCTTCGGATTCCGCGAGCAGTACTTC

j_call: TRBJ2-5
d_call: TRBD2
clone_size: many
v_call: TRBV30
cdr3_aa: CAYNPRLAGVETQYF
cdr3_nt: TGTGCCTATAACCCCAGGCTAGCGGGAGTGGAGACCCAGTACTTC

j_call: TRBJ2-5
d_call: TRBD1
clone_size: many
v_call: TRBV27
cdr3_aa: CASSLSRLLAGGETQYF
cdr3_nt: TGTGCCAGCAGTTTATCCCGTTTGTTGGCAGGGGGAGAGACCCAGTACTTC

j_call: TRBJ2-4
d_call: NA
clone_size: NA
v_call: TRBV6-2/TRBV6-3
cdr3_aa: CAVESLAKNIQYF
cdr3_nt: TGTGCCGTCGAGTCACTAGCCAAAAACATTCAGTACTTC

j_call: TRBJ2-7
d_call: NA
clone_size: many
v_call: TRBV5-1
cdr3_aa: CASSSPLSYEQYF
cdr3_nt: TGCGCCAGCAGCTCCCCCCTGTCCTACGAGCAGTACTTC

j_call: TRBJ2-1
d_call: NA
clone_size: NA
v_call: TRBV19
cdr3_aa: CASSLASGVITEQFF
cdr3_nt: TGTGCCAGTAGTCTTGCTTCGGGTGTAATCACTGAGCAGTTCTTC

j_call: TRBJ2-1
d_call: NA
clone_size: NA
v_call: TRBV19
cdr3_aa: CASTGGGYEQFF
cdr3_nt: TGTGCCAGTACCGGAGGAGGCTATGAGCAGTTCTTC

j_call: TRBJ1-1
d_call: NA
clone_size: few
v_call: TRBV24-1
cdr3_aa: CATSELAGPNTEAFF
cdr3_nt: TGTGCCACCAGTGAACTCGCCGGTCCGAACACTGAAGCTTTCTTT

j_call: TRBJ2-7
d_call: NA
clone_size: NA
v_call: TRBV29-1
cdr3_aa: CSATDGPPYEQYF
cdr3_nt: TGCAGCGCCACCGACGGTCCTCCCTACGAGCAGTACTTC

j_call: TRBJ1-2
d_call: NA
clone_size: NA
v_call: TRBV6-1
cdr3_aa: CASSEIDSEIYGYTF
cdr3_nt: TGTGCCAGCAGTGAAATTGACAGTGAAATCTATGGCTACACCTTC

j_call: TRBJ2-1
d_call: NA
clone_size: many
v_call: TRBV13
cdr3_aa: CASSSTGSYNEQFF
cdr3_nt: TGTGCCAGCAGCTCCACAGGCTCCTACAATGAGCAGTTCTTC

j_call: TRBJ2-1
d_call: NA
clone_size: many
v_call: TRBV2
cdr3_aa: CASRVTGNEQFF
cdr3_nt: TGTGCCAGCAGAGTCACGGGGAATGAGCAGTTCTTC

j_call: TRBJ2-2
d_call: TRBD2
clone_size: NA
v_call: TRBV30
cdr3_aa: CAWSVTSGGGTGELFF
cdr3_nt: TGTGCCTGGAGTGTTACTAGCGGAGGGGGGACCGGGGAGCTGTTTTTT

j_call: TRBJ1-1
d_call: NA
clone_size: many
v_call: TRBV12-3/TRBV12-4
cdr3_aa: CASARGGRTEAFF
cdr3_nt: TGTGCCAGCGCCCGTGGTGGGAGAACTGAAGCTTTCTTT

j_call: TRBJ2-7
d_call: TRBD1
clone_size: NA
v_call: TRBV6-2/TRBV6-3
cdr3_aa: CASTGTGNVEQYF
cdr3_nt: TGTGCCAGCACCGGGACAGGGAACGTCGAGCAGTACTTC

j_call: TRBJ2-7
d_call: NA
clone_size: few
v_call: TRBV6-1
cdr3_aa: CASSSGRPRGYYEQYF
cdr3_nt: TGTGCCAGCAGCTCCGGACGCCCTCGGGGATACTACGAGCAGTACTTC

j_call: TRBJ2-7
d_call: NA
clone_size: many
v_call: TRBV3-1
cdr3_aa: CASSQELGTLGEQYF
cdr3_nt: TGTGCCAGCAGCCAAGAATTGGGGACACTGGGGGAGCAGTACTTC

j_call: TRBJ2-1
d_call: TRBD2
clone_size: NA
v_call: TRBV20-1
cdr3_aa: CSARVTSGSYEQFF
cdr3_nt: TGCAGTGCTAGGGTGACTAGCGGGAGTTATGAGCAGTTCTTC

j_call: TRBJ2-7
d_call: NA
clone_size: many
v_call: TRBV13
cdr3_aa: CASTLRGGNSYEQYF
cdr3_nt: TGTGCCAGCACCCTACGGGGCGGAAACTCCTACGAGCAGTACTTC

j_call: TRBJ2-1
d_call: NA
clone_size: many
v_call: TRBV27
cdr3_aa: CASRGHGYNEQFF
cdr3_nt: TGTGCCAGCAGGGGACACGGTTACAATGAGCAGTTCTTC

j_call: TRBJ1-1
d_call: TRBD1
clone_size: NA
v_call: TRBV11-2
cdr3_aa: CASSFLHRGRDTEAFF
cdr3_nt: TGTGCCAGCAGCTTTTTACACAGGGGTCGTGACACTGAAGCTTTCTTT

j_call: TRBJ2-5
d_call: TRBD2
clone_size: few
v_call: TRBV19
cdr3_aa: CASSPGGLHQETQYF
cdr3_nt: TGTGCCAGTAGTCCGGGGGGACTTCACCAAGAGACCCAGTACTTC

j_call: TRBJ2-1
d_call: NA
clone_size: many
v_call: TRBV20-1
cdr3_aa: CSAGRQVSYNEQFF
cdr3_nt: TGCAGTGCAGGCCGACAGGTCTCCTACAATGAGCAGTTCTTC

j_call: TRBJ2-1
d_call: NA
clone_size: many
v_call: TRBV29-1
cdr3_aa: CSVALGSRFNEQFF
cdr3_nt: TGCAGCGTTGCCCTGGGCAGCCGCTTCAATGAGCAGTTCTTC

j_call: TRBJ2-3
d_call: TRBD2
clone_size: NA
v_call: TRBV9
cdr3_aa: CASSVAAGGTDTQYF
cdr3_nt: TGTGCCAGCAGCGTAGCGGCGGGAGGTACGGATACGCAGTATTTT

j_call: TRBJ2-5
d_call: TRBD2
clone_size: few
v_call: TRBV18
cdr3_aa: CASSRAGRLRETQYF
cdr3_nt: TGTGCCAGCAGCCGAGCGGGACGACTTCGGGAGACCCAGTACTTC

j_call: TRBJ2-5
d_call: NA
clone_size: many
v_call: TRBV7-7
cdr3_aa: CASSPGTRVGQETQYF
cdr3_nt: TGTGCTAGCAGCCCAGGGACCAGGGTGGGCCAAGAGACCCAGTACTTC